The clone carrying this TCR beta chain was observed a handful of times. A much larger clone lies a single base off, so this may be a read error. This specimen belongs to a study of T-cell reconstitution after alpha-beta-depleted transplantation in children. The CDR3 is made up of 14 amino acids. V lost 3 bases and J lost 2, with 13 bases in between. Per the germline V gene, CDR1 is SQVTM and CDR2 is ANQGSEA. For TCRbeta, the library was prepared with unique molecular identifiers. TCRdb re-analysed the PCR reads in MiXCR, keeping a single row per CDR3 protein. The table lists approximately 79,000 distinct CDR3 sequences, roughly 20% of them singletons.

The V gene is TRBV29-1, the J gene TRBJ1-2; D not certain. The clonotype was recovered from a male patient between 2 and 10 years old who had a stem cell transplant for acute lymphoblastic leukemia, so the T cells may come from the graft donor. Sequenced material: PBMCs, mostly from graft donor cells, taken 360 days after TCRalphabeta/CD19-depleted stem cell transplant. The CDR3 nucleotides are TGCAGCGTTGATGTACGGGTCTGGAACTATGGCTACACCTTC. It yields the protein CSVDVRVWNYGYTF. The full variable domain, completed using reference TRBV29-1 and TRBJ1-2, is SAVISQKPSRDICQRGTSLTIQCQVDSQVTMMFWYRQQPGQSLTLIATANQGSEATYESGFVIDKFPISRPNLTFSTLTVSNMSPEDSSIYLCSVDVRVWNYGYTFGSGTRLTVV.